This T cell receptor (beta chain) was found in a study of CD8 T cells in ankylosing spondylitis. Via MiXCR, TCRdb re-called the 5' RACE reads, giving one row per CDR3 protein. The data contain roughly 230,000 distinct CDR3 sequences, over 7% of them singletons. The material sequenced was blood, either unsorted or a sorted T cell fraction (not recorded which). This TCR was sampled from a female donor with ankylosing spondylitis or in good health (not recorded which).

The CDR3 DNA sequence: TGTGCCAGCAGCCGTACAGGAATGTATCGGGCCGGGGAGCTGTTTTTT. The encoded protein is CASSRTGMYRAGELFF. The chain employs TRBV7-8 and TRBJ2-2, with a tentative D call TRBD1 (5 bases). The V end was cut by 5 bases, the J end by 6 bases, with 19 bases between. Per germline, CDR1 SGHVS and CDR2 FQNEAQ. The CDR3 contains 16 residues.